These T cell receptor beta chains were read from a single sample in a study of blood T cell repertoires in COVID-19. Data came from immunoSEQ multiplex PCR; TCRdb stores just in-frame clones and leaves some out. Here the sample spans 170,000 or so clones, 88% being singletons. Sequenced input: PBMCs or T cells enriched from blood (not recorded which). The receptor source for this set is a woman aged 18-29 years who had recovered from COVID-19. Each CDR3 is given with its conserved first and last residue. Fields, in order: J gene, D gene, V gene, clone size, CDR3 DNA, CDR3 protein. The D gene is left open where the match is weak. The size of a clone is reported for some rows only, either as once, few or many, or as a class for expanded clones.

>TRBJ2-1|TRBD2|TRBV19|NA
TGTGCCAGTAGTGCGATCGGGACTAGCGGGGGACACCACAATGAGCAGTTCTTC
CASSAIGTSGGHHNEQFF
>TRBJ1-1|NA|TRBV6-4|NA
TGTGCCAGCAGTCTGGAGGGAGGGAACACTGAAGCTTTCTTT
CASSLEGGNTEAFF
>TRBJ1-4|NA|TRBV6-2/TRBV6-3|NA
TGTGCCAGCAGTTTTGTGCTCGGGAAACTGTTTTTT
CASSFVLGKLFF
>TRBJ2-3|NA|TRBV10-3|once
TGTGCCATCAGCTCGGGGGTCAACACAGATACGCAGTATTTT
CAISSGVNTDTQYF
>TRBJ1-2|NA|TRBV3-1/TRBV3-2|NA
TGTGCCAGCAGCCAAGATGCGGCCGCCGGGGTTGGCTACACCTTC
CASSQDAAAGVGYTF
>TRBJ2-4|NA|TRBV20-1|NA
TGCAGTGCTAGTAAGCGGTCGGGCATTCAGTACTTC
CSASKRSGIQYF
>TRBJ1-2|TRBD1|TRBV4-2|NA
TGTGCCAGCAGCCAAGATTCCGGGACAGGGCCGATCTATGGCTACACCTTC
CASSQDSGTGPIYGYTF
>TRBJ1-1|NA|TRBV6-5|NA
TGTGCCAGCAGTTACAACCCACCGGGGTCCGTGGAAGCTTTCTTT
CASSYNPPGSVEAFF
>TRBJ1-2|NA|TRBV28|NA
TGTGCCAGCAGTTATAGCTCCCTGGTGGACTATGGCTACACCTTC
CASSYSSLVDYGYTF
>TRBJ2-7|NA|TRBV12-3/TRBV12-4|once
TGTGCCAGCAGTGCCGACCCCGGGTACGAGCAGTACTTC
CASSADPGYEQYF
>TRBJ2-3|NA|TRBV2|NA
TGTGCCAGCAGATACACAGATACGCAGTATTTT
CASRYTDTQYF
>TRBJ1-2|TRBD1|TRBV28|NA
TGTGCCAGCAGTTTTGGGACAGGGCCCTATGGCTACACCTTC
CASSFGTGPYGYTF
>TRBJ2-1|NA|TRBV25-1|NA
TGTGCCAGCAGTGCTAACAATGAGCAGTTCTTC
CASSANNEQFF
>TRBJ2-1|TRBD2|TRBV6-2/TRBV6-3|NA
TGTGCCAGCAGTTACTCGGCTAGCGGGGCCATCGCCTACAATGAGCAGTTCTTC
CASSYSASGAIAYNEQFF
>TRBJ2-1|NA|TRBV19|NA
TGTGCCAGTAGCGCCACTGCATTACAGGGCAATGAGCAGTTCTTC
CASSATALQGNEQFF
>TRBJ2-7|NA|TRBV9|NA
TGTGCCAGCAGCGTAGCTATTGGCTCCGGGTTCAACGAGCAGTACTTC
CASSVAIGSGFNEQYF
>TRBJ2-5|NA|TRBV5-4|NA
TGTGCCAGCAGCTTGGACGTGGGGGGGCAGGAGACCCAGTACTTC
CASSLDVGGQETQYF
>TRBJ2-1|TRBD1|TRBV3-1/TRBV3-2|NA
TGTGCCAGCAGCCCCGGGACAGGGGATTACAATGAGCAGTTCTTC
CASSPGTGDYNEQFF
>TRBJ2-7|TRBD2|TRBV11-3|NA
TGTGCCAGCAGCTTCAGGGACAGGTGTCCCCAGGGACTAGCGGACGAGCAGTACTTC
CASSFRDRCPQGLADEQYF
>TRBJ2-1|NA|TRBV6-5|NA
TGTGCCAGCAGTTACTCGGGGGGGGCCCCTCTCGATGAGCAGTTCTTC
CASSYSGGAPLDEQFF
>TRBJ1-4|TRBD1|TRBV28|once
TGTGCCAGCAGGGTATCCCAGGGGGTCTTTGAAAAACTGTTTTTT
CASRVSQGVFEKLFF
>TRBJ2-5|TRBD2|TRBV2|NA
TGTGCCAGCAGCCTATTGACTAGCGGAGAGACCCAGTACTTC
CASSLLTSGETQYF
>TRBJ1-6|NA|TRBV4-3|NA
TGCGCCAGCAGCCAAGACGGGGATTCCTATAATTCACCCCTCCACTTT
CASSQDGDSYNSPLHF
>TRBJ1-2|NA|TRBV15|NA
TGTGCCACCAGCAGAGAGGGAGTGCCATTTTCGGGCTACACCTTC
CATSREGVPFSGYTF
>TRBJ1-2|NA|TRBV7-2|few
TGTGCCAGCAGCTTAGTAGGGGTAGGCTACACCTTC
CASSLVGVGYTF
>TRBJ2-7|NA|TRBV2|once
TGTGCCAGCAGTGGACCGGGACAAAAACCCTACGAGCAGTACTTC
CASSGPGQKPYEQYF
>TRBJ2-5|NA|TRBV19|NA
TGTGCCAGTAGTACCGGGGTGTCAGAGACCCAGTACTTC
CASSTGVSETQYF
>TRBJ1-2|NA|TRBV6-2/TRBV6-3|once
TGTGCCAGCAGCCCCCCCGGACAGAGGATCTATGGCTACACCTTC
CASSPPGQRIYGYTF
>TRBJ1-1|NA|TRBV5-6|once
TGTGCCAGCAGCTTGTTCGTAGTAGGGCAGGGCACTGAAGCTTTCTTT
CASSLFVVGQGTEAFF
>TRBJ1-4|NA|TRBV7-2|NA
TGTGCCAGCAGAACAGGGCCAACTAATGAAAAACTGTTTTTT
CASRTGPTNEKLFF
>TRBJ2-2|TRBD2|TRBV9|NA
TGTGCCAGCAGCGTAGGGTCGGGAGGGCACACCGGGGAGCTGTTTTTT
CASSVGSGGHTGELFF
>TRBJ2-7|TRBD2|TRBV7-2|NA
TGTGCCAGCAGCTTAGTAGCGGGAGGGCCCTCAGAGCAGTACTTC
CASSLVAGGPSEQYF
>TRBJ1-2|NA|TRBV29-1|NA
TGCAGCGTGCGGGAAACAGGTGCGCTTAACTATGGCTACACCTTC
CSVRETGALNYGYTF
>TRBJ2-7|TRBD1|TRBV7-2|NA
TGTGCCAGCAATCTCCCGGGACAGGGGTACGAGCAGTACTTC
CASNLPGQGYEQYF
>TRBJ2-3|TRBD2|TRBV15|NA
TGTGCCACCAGCGGTGGACTAGCGGGAGTTGCAGATACGCAGTATTTT
CATSGGLAGVADTQYF
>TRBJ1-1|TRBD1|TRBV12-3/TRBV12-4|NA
TGTGCCAGCAGGCGACAGGGAGACACTGAAGCTTTCTTT
CASRRQGDTEAFF
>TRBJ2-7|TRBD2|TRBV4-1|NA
TGCGCCAGCAGCCATGGGGGGGACTACGAGCAGTACTTC
CASSHGGDYEQYF
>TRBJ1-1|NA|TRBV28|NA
TGTGCCAGCAGTTTGAGCGTAATCAGCACTGAAGCTTTCTTT
CASSLSVISTEAFF
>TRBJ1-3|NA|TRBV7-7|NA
TGTGCTAGCAGCCCGGGAGTTTCTGGAAACACCATATATTTT
CASSPGVSGNTIYF
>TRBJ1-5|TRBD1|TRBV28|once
TGTGCCAGCATTTACTCGGGACAGGGGGATCAGCCCCAGCATTTT
CASIYSGQGDQPQHF
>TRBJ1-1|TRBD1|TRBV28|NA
TGTGCCAGCATGCGACAGGGGGCGTCTGAAGCTTTCTTT
CASMRQGASEAFF
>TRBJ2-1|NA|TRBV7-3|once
TGTGCCAGCAGCTTAGACTCTGCCGATGAGCAGTTCTTC
CASSLDSADEQFF
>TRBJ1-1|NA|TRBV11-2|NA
TGTGCCAGCAGCTTCGAACTGGACAGCAACACTGAAGCTTTCTTT
CASSFELDSNTEAFF
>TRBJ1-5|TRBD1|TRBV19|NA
TGTGCCAGTAGTACACGGACAGGCAATAGCAATCAGCCCCAGCATTTT
CASSTRTGNSNQPQHF
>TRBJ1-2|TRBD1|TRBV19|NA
TGTGCCAGTAGTCGACGGGACAGCTATACCCCTTCTGGCTACACCTTC
CASSRRDSYTPSGYTF
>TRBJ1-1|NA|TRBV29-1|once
TGCAGCGTCGACAGGCAGAACACTGAAGCTTTCTTT
CSVDRQNTEAFF
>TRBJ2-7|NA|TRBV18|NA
TGTGCCAGCTCGCCTACTCGGACAGCTTCTTCCTACGAGCAGTACTTC
CASSPTRTASSYEQYF
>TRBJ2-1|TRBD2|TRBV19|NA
TGTGCCAGTAGTGTCCCAAGCGGGGGGAGCTCCTACAATGAGCAGTTCTTC
CASSVPSGGSSYNEQFF
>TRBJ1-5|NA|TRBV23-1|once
TGCGCCAGCAGTCAATCGTCGGGGGATAGCAATCAGCCCCAGCATTTT
CASSQSSGDSNQPQHF